These T cell receptor beta chains were read from a single sample in a study of blood T cell repertoires in COVID-19. TCRdb keeps only in-frame clones here, not all; method: immunoSEQ multiplex PCR. This sample yields roughly 320,000 clones, of which roughly 86% are seen a single time; approximately 1.8% belongs to the top ten. The specimen sequenced was peripheral blood. Receptors were obtained from a woman aged 25 to 39 with COVID-19, enrolled during active disease. Both conserved end residues are trimmed from each CDR3. The listing skips clone size in some rows; elsewhere it reads once, few, many or a size class.

J gene: TRBJ1-2
V gene: TRBV9
clone size: .
CDR3 protein: ASSARKGQVDGYT

J gene: TRBJ1-3
V gene: TRBV18
clone size: .
CDR3 protein: ASSPWTELNTIY

J gene: TRBJ1-5
V gene: TRBV19
clone size: once
CDR3 protein: ASTIGNQPQH

J gene: TRBJ1-3
V gene: TRBV19
clone size: .
CDR3 protein: ASSISSGNTIY

J gene: TRBJ2-1
V gene: TRBV4-1
clone size: .
CDR3 protein: ASSQVPQGANEQF

J gene: TRBJ1-1
V gene: TRBV5-4
clone size: .
CDR3 protein: ASSLAEGADTEAF

J gene: TRBJ2-5
V gene: TRBV5-6
clone size: few
CDR3 protein: ASRSPGVQETQY

J gene: TRBJ1-2
V gene: TRBV3-1/TRBV3-2
clone size: .
CDR3 protein: ASSQAESYGYT

J gene: TRBJ2-5
V gene: TRBV29-1
clone size: .
CDR3 protein: SPVTTQETQY

J gene: TRBJ1-2
V gene: TRBV6-5
clone size: .
CDR3 protein: ASSYSRGGADYGYT

J gene: TRBJ2-3
V gene: TRBV15
clone size: .
CDR3 protein: ATSRDPPGLARTQY

J gene: TRBJ2-7
V gene: TRBV11-2
clone size: few
CDR3 protein: ASSLIRQDYEQY

J gene: TRBJ1-2
V gene: TRBV5-4
clone size: .
CDR3 protein: ASSLPQGPGGYT

J gene: TRBJ1-1
V gene: TRBV7-2
clone size: .
CDR3 protein: ASSRDGGRNTEAF

J gene: TRBJ1-5
V gene: TRBV6-1
clone size: once
CDR3 protein: ASSVTGFQAARRGNQPQH

J gene: TRBJ2-3
V gene: TRBV28
clone size: .
CDR3 protein: ASSTLGGADTQY

J gene: TRBJ2-6
V gene: TRBV6-2/TRBV6-3
clone size: .
CDR3 protein: ASSYTGSGANVLT

J gene: TRBJ1-5
V gene: TRBV18
clone size: .
CDR3 protein: ASSPREARNQPQH

J gene: TRBJ2-1
V gene: TRBV11-2
clone size: .
CDR3 protein: ASSLAGGIYNEQF

J gene: TRBJ1-6
V gene: TRBV5-1
clone size: .
CDR3 protein: ASSPKGVDRAGGRTNSPLH

J gene: TRBJ1-5
V gene: TRBV19
clone size: .
CDR3 protein: ASSRTGWDQPQH

J gene: TRBJ2-7
V gene: TRBV6-2/TRBV6-3
clone size: .
CDR3 protein: ASSRGGRREQY

J gene: TRBJ2-1
V gene: TRBV28
clone size: .
CDR3 protein: ASRPTVSYNEQF

J gene: TRBJ1-1
V gene: TRBV4-1
clone size: .
CDR3 protein: ASSHEGVTEAF

J gene: TRBJ2-3
V gene: TRBV2
clone size: .
CDR3 protein: ASSPSRGGDTQY

J gene: TRBJ2-5
V gene: TRBV28
clone size: .
CDR3 protein: ASSPQIQETQY

J gene: TRBJ2-1
V gene: TRBV2
clone size: .
CDR3 protein: ASSERGELNEQF